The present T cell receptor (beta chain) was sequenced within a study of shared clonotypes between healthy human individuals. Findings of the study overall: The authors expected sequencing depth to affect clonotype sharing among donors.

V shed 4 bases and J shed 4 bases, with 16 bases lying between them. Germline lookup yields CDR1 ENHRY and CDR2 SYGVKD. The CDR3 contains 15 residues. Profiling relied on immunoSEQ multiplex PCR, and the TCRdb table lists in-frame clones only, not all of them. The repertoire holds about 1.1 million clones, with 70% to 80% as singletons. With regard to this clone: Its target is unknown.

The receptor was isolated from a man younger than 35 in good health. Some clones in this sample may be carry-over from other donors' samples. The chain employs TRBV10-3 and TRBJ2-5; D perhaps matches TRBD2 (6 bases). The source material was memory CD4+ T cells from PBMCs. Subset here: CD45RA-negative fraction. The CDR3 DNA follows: TGTGCCATCAGTGGAGCTGGGGGGTCGGGAGAGACCCAGTACTTC. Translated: CAISGAGGSGETQYF.